This is a list of T cell receptor beta chains from one sample in a study of cytomegalovirus exposure and HLA in healthy donors. Here immunoSEQ multiplex PCR was the method, and the copy in TCRdb shows in-frame clones only, minus some. The table includes around 130,000 clones, 55% to 75% detected once. Material for sequencing was PBMCs. The receptors here all came from a human donor in good health. Each CDR3 is given without its conserved first and last residue. The order of the fields is J gene, D gene, V gene, clone size, CDR3 protein. D genes are given only for firm matches. Not every row has a clone size; where given, it reads once, few, many or a size class.

J: TRBJ2-3; D: NA; V: TRBV11-1; size: NA; CDR3: ASSLGELLITDTQY
J: TRBJ2-5; D: TRBD2; V: TRBV10-1; size: NA; CDR3: ASPDPLAGGPGGTQY
J: TRBJ1-1; D: NA; V: TRBV2; size: NA; CDR3: ASSEATHTEAF
J: TRBJ1-2; D: TRBD1; V: TRBV19; size: NA; CDR3: ASTRQGLFYGYT
J: TRBJ2-3; D: TRBD1; V: TRBV5-1; size: NA; CDR3: ASSDRVLSDTQY
J: TRBJ1-1; D: NA; V: TRBV6-5; size: few; CDR3: ASSEYSYTEAF
J: TRBJ1-1; D: NA; V: TRBV7-2; size: NA; CDR3: ASSLARGWPMTEAF
J: TRBJ2-3; D: TRBD1; V: TRBV6-1; size: NA; CDR3: ASSVFSVTGDITDAQY
J: TRBJ2-1; D: NA; V: TRBV5-4; size: NA; CDR3: ASPAFGGVADEQF
J: TRBJ2-3; D: TRBD2; V: TRBV9; size: NA; CDR3: ASSVRLAGGSDTQY
J: TRBJ1-1; D: NA; V: TRBV6-1; size: NA; CDR3: ASSGQANTEAF
J: TRBJ2-7; D: TRBD2; V: TRBV7-8; size: NA; CDR3: ASSPRTSGIYEQY
J: TRBJ2-2; D: NA; V: TRBV27; size: NA; CDR3: ASFAHPRTGELF
J: TRBJ1-5; D: NA; V: TRBV10-1; size: NA; CDR3: ASSESEPGGYSNQPQH
J: TRBJ1-2; D: TRBD1; V: TRBV6-5; size: NA; CDR3: ASSTTGHYGYT
J: TRBJ2-7; D: TRBD1; V: TRBV2; size: NA; CDR3: ASRPPGLRDRAYEQY
J: TRBJ1-3; D: TRBD1; V: TRBV9; size: NA; CDR3: ASSSRRDRAGNTIY
J: TRBJ2-3; D: NA; V: TRBV10-3; size: NA; CDR3: AISGQASTDTQY
J: TRBJ2-7; D: NA; V: TRBV29-1; size: NA; CDR3: SVAPRPGSYEQY
J: TRBJ2-7; D: NA; V: TRBV5-4; size: NA; CDR3: ASSSRERLMREQY
J: TRBJ2-7; D: NA; V: TRBV28; size: once; CDR3: ASSLSRVSDEQY
J: TRBJ2-5; D: NA; V: TRBV6-6; size: NA; CDR3: ATRQAVQETQY
J: TRBJ1-2; D: TRBD1; V: TRBV5-1; size: NA; CDR3: ASSLRRTGGDGYT
J: TRBJ2-3; D: NA; V: TRBV9; size: NA; CDR3: ASSVGLAQGMDTQY
J: TRBJ1-6; D: NA; V: TRBV27; size: few; CDR3: ASKQGSYNSPLH
J: TRBJ1-3; D: NA; V: TRBV30; size: NA; CDR3: ASRTGSYSTIY
J: TRBJ2-1; D: NA; V: TRBV5-1; size: NA; CDR3: ASSSGSSYNEQF
J: TRBJ2-3; D: TRBD1; V: TRBV6-5; size: NA; CDR3: ASRSGTGFTDTQY
J: TRBJ1-4; D: NA; V: TRBV4-3; size: NA; CDR3: ASSQDGRDNEKLF
J: TRBJ2-2; D: TRBD1; V: TRBV11-2; size: NA; CDR3: ASSPRDRNTGELF
J: TRBJ2-7; D: TRBD1; V: TRBV6-5; size: NA; CDR3: ASSFNRGHGEQY
J: NA; D: TRBD1; V: TRBV5-6; size: NA; CDR3: ASSFPFGTAYEQY
J: TRBJ2-7; D: TRBD1; V: TRBV27; size: NA; CDR3: ASSLSGTAYEQY
J: TRBJ2-5; D: NA; V: TRBV11-2; size: NA; CDR3: ASSSGGVGGETQY
J: TRBJ2-3; D: TRBD2; V: TRBV5-8; size: NA; CDR3: ASSLLGGSGVTDTQY
J: TRBJ1-2; D: NA; V: TRBV2; size: NA; CDR3: ASSEEFGDIYGYT
J: TRBJ2-1; D: NA; V: TRBV6-5; size: once; CDR3: ASSSLALGYNEQF
J: TRBJ1-5; D: NA; V: TRBV18; size: NA; CDR3: ASSPQGSGGNQPQH
J: TRBJ1-2; D: NA; V: TRBV30; size: NA; CDR3: AWSPTGGIIYGYT
J: TRBJ1-5; D: NA; V: TRBV5-1; size: NA; CDR3: ASSLLGRPNQPQH
J: TRBJ2-7; D: TRBD1; V: TRBV4-2; size: NA; CDR3: ASSHSLGQGYEQY
J: TRBJ2-7; D: TRBD1; V: TRBV5-5; size: NA; CDR3: ASSLAAGQAYEQY
J: TRBJ2-5; D: NA; V: TRBV6-1; size: few; CDR3: ASSEAAAGVRETQY
J: TRBJ2-1; D: NA; V: TRBV6-5; size: NA; CDR3: ASSYSRGGLHEQF
J: TRBJ1-1; D: NA; V: TRBV5-8; size: few; CDR3: ASSLARNTEAF